A selection of T cell receptor beta chains follows, all from one sample in a study of T cells in Graves' hyperthyroidism and ophthalmopathy. MiXCR was run by TCRdb on the multiplex PCR reads, yielding one entry per CDR3 protein. The sample carries 370,000 or so distinct CDR3 sequences, about 13% recorded once. Sample: blood. These receptors were taken from a man aged 25 to 45 with Graves' hyperthyroidism that later progressed to Graves' ophthalmopathy. Each CDR3 is given with its conserved first and last residue. The D gene is left open where the match is weak. Clone size, where shown, is once, few, many, or a class for clones that have expanded.

TRBJ1-2 TRBV12-3/TRBV12-4 many TRBD1 TGTGCCAGCAGGGACAGGGACAGGGGGCCTGATGGCTACACCTTC CASRDRDRGPDGYTF
TRBJ2-5 TRBV20-1 - TRBD1 TGCAGTGCCGGGGGACAGGGGGAGACCCAGTACTTC CSAGGQGETQYF
TRBJ2-1 TRBV5-6 few - TGTGCCAGCAGCTTGGGCCTACCCTACAATGAGCAGTTCTTC CASSLGLPYNEQFF
TRBJ1-5 TRBV18 many - TGTGCCAGCTCACCAAGGCAGAATCAGCCCCAGCATTTT CASSPRQNQPQHF
TRBJ2-3 TRBV27 - - TGTGCCAGCGGTTACGGACACCCAAGGGTAGATACGCAGTATTTT CASGYGHPRVDTQYF
TRBJ2-7 TRBV9 few - TGTGCCAGCAGCGTAGAACAGGGCCGCTACGAGCAGTACTTC CASSVEQGRYEQYF
TRBJ2-5 TRBV4-1 few - TGCGCCAGCAGCCAAGATCCCGGGGAGACCCAGTACTTC CASSQDPGETQYF
TRBJ2-7 TRBV12-3/TRBV12-4 many TRBD1 TGTGCCAGCAGCTCAGGGGGCAGGGGGACCGAGCAGTACTTC CASSSGGRGTEQYF
TRBJ1-3 TRBV2 many TRBD1 TGTGCCAGCAGTACACCGACAGGGGCTGGAAACACCATATATTTT CASSTPTGAGNTIYF
TRBJ2-7 TRBV9 - TRBD1 TGTGCCAGCAGCCCAAGGACAGGGCCAGTGAACGAGCAGTACTTC CASSPRTGPVNEQYF
TRBJ1-5 TRBV2 - TRBD1 TGTGCCAGCAGAGAAGATGATTACGGGACAGGGCGTCAGCCCCAGCATTTT CASREDDYGTGRQPQHF